This T cell receptor beta chain was sequenced for a study of CXCR3-negative and CXCR3-positive naive CD8 T cells. At the level of the study: Collectively, the libraries yielded about 140 million TRB reads in total, at about 1.5 +/- 0.3 million per library.

Turning to this clonotype: Antigen: not known.

The CDR3 covers 12 residues. In germline, CDR1 is SGDLS, CDR2 YYNGEE. cDNA libraries for TRB were generated by 5' RACE incorporating UMI labels. For each CDR3 protein, TCRdb gives one entry from its re-call of the 5' RACE reads, without DNA. Its listing shows 150,000 or so distinct CDR3 sequences. Study-wide results and limits: Relative to memory CD8+ cells, whose diversity was much lower, both naive subsets had comparably high diversity. TRB CDR3s of CXCR3-positive naive cells were more hydrophobic than those of CXCR3-negative naive cells.

The sequence came from a human donor in good health. Some clones in this sample may be carry-over from other donors' samples. The sequenced sample was naive CXCR3+ CD8+ T cells from blood. Subset given: CD45RO-CCR7+CD27+CD95- naive CD8+ T cells expressing CXCR3 (TNR3+). This chain uses TRBV9 with TRBJ1-2. The CDR3 is CASSPGNYGYTF.